This T cell receptor (beta chain) came from a study of blood T cell repertoires in COVID-19. The overall study: Specimens from acute and convalescent COVID-19 originated in the United States, Italy and Spain.

Sequencing used immunoSEQ multiplex PCR; TCRdb keeps in-frame clones, though not all of them. Counted here are about 210,000 clones, about 88% occurring once; the ten biggest clones make up around 1.6%. Trimming at V came to 5 bases and at J to 7 bases, leaving 13 bases not matched to a gene. This CDR3 spans 18 amino acids. In germline, CDR1 is MNHEY, CDR2 SVGEGT. This TCR was sampled from a man aged 65-85 years with acute or convalescent COVID-19. V usage is TRBV6-2 or TRBV6-3 and J usage is TRBJ2-1, with 14 bases identical to TRBD2. Sequencing was performed on peripheral blood. The DNA for the CDR3 is TGTGCCAGCAGTATTTTTGGTGGACTAGCGGGAGGTCTGAATGAGCAGTTCTTC. Translating it yields CASSIFGGLAGGLNEQFF.